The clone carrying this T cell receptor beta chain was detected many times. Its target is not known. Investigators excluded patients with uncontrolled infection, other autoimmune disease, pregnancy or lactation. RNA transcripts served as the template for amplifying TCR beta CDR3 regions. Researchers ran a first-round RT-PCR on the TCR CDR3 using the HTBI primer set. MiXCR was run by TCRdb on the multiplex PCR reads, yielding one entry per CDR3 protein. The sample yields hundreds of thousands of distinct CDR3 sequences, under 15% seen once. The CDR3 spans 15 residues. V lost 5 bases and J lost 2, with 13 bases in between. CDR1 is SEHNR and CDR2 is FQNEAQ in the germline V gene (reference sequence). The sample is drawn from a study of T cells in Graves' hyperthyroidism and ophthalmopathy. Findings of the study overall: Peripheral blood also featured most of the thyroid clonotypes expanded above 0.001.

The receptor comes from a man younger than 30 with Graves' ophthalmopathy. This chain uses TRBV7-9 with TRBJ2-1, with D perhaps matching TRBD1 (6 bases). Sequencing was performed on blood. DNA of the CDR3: TGTGCCAGCAGCACAGGACAGTCCGCCTACAATGAGCAGTTCTTC. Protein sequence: CASSTGQSAYNEQFF.